A selection of T cell receptor beta chains follows, all from one sample in a study of blood T cells in healthy people across ages. TCRdb itself ran the 5' RACE reads through MiXCR, one entry per CDR3 protein. The table lists about a million distinct CDR3 sequences, around two fifths of them singletons. Sequencing used blood. The receptors originated from a man younger than 35 in good health. Each CDR3 is given with its conserved first and last residue. Fields, in order: D gene, J gene, clone size, V gene, CDR3 DNA, CDR3 protein. D genes are given only for firm matches. Clone size is not always given. Where it is, it says once, few, many or a class for expanded clones.

D: TRBD2
J: TRBJ2-1
size: .
V: TRBV11-2
DNA: TGTGCCAGCAGCTTAGGGGGAGGGGCAGGGTCCCTTGAGCAGTTCTTC
CDR3: CASSLGGGAGSLEQFF

D: .
J: TRBJ1-2
size: few
V: TRBV5-1
DNA: TGCGCCAGCAGCTTGGGCTTGACAGTCGACTATGGCTACACCTTC
CDR3: CASSLGLTVDYGYTF

D: TRBD1
J: TRBJ2-5
size: .
V: TRBV24-1
DNA: TGTGCCACCAGTGACCCGAACAGGGGGATGTACCAAGAGACCCAGTACTTC
CDR3: CATSDPNRGMYQETQYF

D: TRBD1
J: TRBJ2-3
size: few
V: TRBV6-6
DNA: TGTGCCAGCAGTTACTCGCCGGACAGGGCTACAGATACGCAGTATTTT
CDR3: CASSYSPDRATDTQYF

D: .
J: TRBJ2-1
size: .
V: TRBV12-3/TRBV12-4
DNA: TGTGCCGGCAGTTGGCTCGACAATGAGCAGTTCTTC
CDR3: CAGSWLDNEQFF

D: .
J: TRBJ2-7
size: .
V: TRBV6-2/TRBV6-3
DNA: TGTGCCAGCTCCGGGACAACTCACAATGAGCAGTACTTC
CDR3: CASSGTTHNEQYF

D: .
J: TRBJ1-2
size: .
V: TRBV4-2
DNA: TGTGCCAGCAGCCAAGGAGACAGAACTAACTATGGCTACACCTTC
CDR3: CASSQGDRTNYGYTF

D: TRBD1
J: TRBJ1-6
size: once
V: TRBV5-1
DNA: TGCGCCAGCAGCTTGGATCCCCCAGGACAGGGGTTTTCACCCCTCCACTTT
CDR3: CASSLDPPGQGFSPLHF

D: .
J: TRBJ2-5
size: .
V: TRBV5-1
DNA: TGCGCCAGCAGCTCACTTTGGGTGGGGGGTTACCAAGAGACCCAGTACTTC
CDR3: CASSSLWVGGYQETQYF

D: TRBD2
J: TRBJ2-3
size: .
V: TRBV14
DNA: TGTGCCAGCAGCCACCACCGGGACTACCCCACAGATACGCAGTATTTT
CDR3: CASSHHRDYPTDTQYF

D: TRBD1
J: TRBJ2-2
size: .
V: TRBV6-2/TRBV6-3
DNA: TGTGCCAGCAGTCGGGGACAGACACCTCAAACCGGGGAGCTGTTTTTT
CDR3: CASSRGQTPQTGELFF

D: .
J: TRBJ2-5
size: .
V: TRBV7-2
DNA: TGTGCCATCAGCTTAAGCTGGGGGACCCAGTACTTC
CDR3: CAISLSWGTQYF

D: .
J: TRBJ1-2
size: .
V: TRBV30
DNA: TGTGCCTTAACTCTTGACAGGACACCAGTTGGCTACACCTTC
CDR3: CALTLDRTPVGYTF

D: TRBD1
J: TRBJ1-2
size: .
V: TRBV6-1
DNA: TGTGCCAGCAGCGGACGGACAGGTCTAGGTAGTGGCTACACCTTC
CDR3: CASSGRTGLGSGYTF

D: TRBD2
J: TRBJ2-1
size: many
V: TRBV4-3
DNA: TGCGCCAGCAGCCAAGGCCTACTAGCGGCCAATGAGCAGTTCTTC
CDR3: CASSQGLLAANEQFF

D: .
J: TRBJ2-2
size: few
V: TRBV29-1
DNA: TGCAGCGTTGGCAGGGGTACCACCGGGGAGCTGTTTTTT
CDR3: CSVGRGTTGELFF

D: .
J: TRBJ2-1
size: .
V: TRBV3-1
DNA: TGTGCCAGCAGCCTCCTTGGGGGGCGGCGAATGAGCTCCTACAATGAGCAGTTCTTC
CDR3: CASSLLGGRRMSSYNEQFF

D: TRBD2
J: TRBJ2-5
size: once
V: TRBV14
DNA: TGTGCCAGCAGCCAATGGGAGGGGATCCAAGAGACCCAGTACTTC
CDR3: CASSQWEGIQETQYF

D: .
J: TRBJ1-6
size: many
V: TRBV7-9
DNA: TGTGCCAGCAGCCAACAGGGTGGTAATTCACCCCTCCACTTT
CDR3: CASSQQGGNSPLHF

D: .
J: TRBJ2-5
size: .
V: TRBV7-2
DNA: TGTGCCAGCAGCCGCTCTAGAGAAGAGACCCAGTACTTC
CDR3: CASSRSREETQYF

D: .
J: TRBJ2-7
size: few
V: TRBV27
DNA: TGTGCCAGCAGTTTGAATAGCTACTACGAGCAGTACTTC
CDR3: CASSLNSYYEQYF

D: .
J: TRBJ1-2
size: .
V: TRBV16
DNA: TGTGCCAGCACCCGCGCCCCCAGGGGCCCGTATGGCTACACCTTC
CDR3: CASTRAPRGPYGYTF

D: .
J: TRBJ1-5
size: .
V: TRBV12-3/TRBV12-4
DNA: TGTGCCAGCAGTTTCGGTGGGGATAGCAATCAGCCCCAGCATTTT
CDR3: CASSFGGDSNQPQHF

D: TRBD1
J: TRBJ2-5
size: .
V: TRBV27
DNA: TGTGCCAGCAGTTTGGCAGGGGGCTATACAGAGACCCAGTACTTC
CDR3: CASSLAGGYTETQYF

D: TRBD2
J: TRBJ2-7
size: .
V: TRBV20-1
DNA: TGCAGTGCCCCAAATGCGGGGGGGAACAATGAGCAGTACTTC
CDR3: CSAPNAGGNNEQYF

D: TRBD1
J: TRBJ1-4
size: .
V: TRBV3-1
DNA: TGTGTCAGCAGCCAAGTTGACAGGGAGGTGTTTTTT
CDR3: CVSSQVDREVFF

D: TRBD1
J: TRBJ1-2
size: .
V: TRBV2
DNA: TGTGCCAGCAGTGAACGTACAGGGGGAGGTGGCTGCACCTTC
CDR3: CASSERTGGGGCTF

D: TRBD1
J: TRBJ2-1
size: .
V: TRBV12-5
DNA: TGTGCTAGTGGTTTGGCCCCGGACAGGATTGAGCAGTTCTTC
CDR3: CASGLAPDRIEQFF

D: TRBD1
J: TRBJ2-7
size: few
V: TRBV5-1
DNA: TGCGCCAGCAGCGGATCGGGACAGCGCTACGAGCAGTACTTC
CDR3: CASSGSGQRYEQYF

D: .
J: TRBJ1-2
size: few
V: TRBV6-5
DNA: TGTGCCAGCAGCCCCCGGGGTATGGGCTATGGCTACACCTTC
CDR3: CASSPRGMGYGYTF

D: .
J: TRBJ2-5
size: .
V: TRBV9
DNA: TGTGCCAGCAGCGCTGAAGGCAGCCAAGAGACCCAGTACTTC
CDR3: CASSAEGSQETQYF

D: TRBD1
J: TRBJ1-5
size: .
V: TRBV6-6
DNA: TGTGCCAGCGGACAGGGTACTGACCCGCCCCAGCATTTT
CDR3: CASGQGTDPPQHF

D: .
J: TRBJ2-1
size: .
V: TRBV28
DNA: TGTGCCAGCAGGCCGCACGGGCCGAGAACCCATTGGCAGTTCTTC
CDR3: CASRPHGPRTHWQFF

D: .
J: TRBJ1-5
size: .
V: TRBV27
DNA: TGTGCCAGCAGCCACGGGACACTTAGCAATCAGCCCCAGCATTTT
CDR3: CASSHGTLSNQPQHF

D: TRBD1
J: TRBJ2-3
size: .
V: TRBV5-6
DNA: TGTGCCAGCAGCTTGTACAGGGGGGAGCCCACAGATACGCAGTATTTT
CDR3: CASSLYRGEPTDTQYF

D: .
J: TRBJ2-1
size: few
V: TRBV9
DNA: TGTGCCAGCAGCGTATCTGATAGCACCTACAATGAGCAGTTCTTC
CDR3: CASSVSDSTYNEQFF

D: .
J: TRBJ2-3
size: .
V: TRBV5-6
DNA: TGTGCCAGCAGCTTGGGGACCTGGACCAGGGCAGATACGCAGTATTTT
CDR3: CASSLGTWTRADTQYF

D: .
J: TRBJ2-1
size: .
V: TRBV5-1
DNA: TGCGCCAGCAGCTTATCCGTAAACAATGAGCAGTTCTTC
CDR3: CASSLSVNNEQFF

D: TRBD1
J: TRBJ1-1
size: few
V: TRBV7-9
DNA: TGTGCCAGCACCCCGACAGGGGAAGTTATGAACACTGAAGCTTTCTTT
CDR3: CASTPTGEVMNTEAFF

D: .
J: TRBJ2-1
size: .
V: TRBV12-5
DNA: TGTGCTAGTGGTTTGGGGACATACAATGAGCAGTTCTTC
CDR3: CASGLGTYNEQFF

D: .
J: TRBJ2-5
size: .
V: TRBV25-1
DNA: TGTGCCAGCAGTGAATCCGGGGACCAAGAGACCCAGTACTTC
CDR3: CASSESGDQETQYF

D: TRBD1
J: TRBJ2-7
size: few
V: TRBV6-2/TRBV6-3
DNA: TGTGCCAGCAGTTATCGGCAGGGGGCTTTCGAGCAGTACTTC
CDR3: CASSYRQGAFEQYF